The sequence of this TCR beta chain was determined in a study of blood T cell repertoires in COVID-19. Study-wide context: Researchers got acute and convalescent COVID-19 samples from the United States, Italy and Spain. Sample material is recorded as cDNA or gDNA derived from T cells, B-cell-depleted T cells, or PBMCs.

CDR3 length equals 12 residues. The germline V and J ends were trimmed by 3 bases and 8 bases, with 10 bases remaining between them. Germline loops: CDR1 LGHDT, CDR2 YNNKEL (reference sequence). In this sample, this clone turned up once. The repertoire was sequenced with immunoSEQ multiplex PCR; TCRdb's copy has only in-frame clones and lacks some. The sample includes fewer than 120,000 clones, approximately 82% of them seen just once. Sequences were obtained from peripheral blood. This rearrangement joins TRBV3-1 (or the pseudogene TRBV3-2) to TRBJ1-2; D possibly corresponds to TRBD1 (5 bases). The sequence derives from a woman of 80 years or more with acute or convalescent COVID-19. DNA of the CDR3: TGTGCCAGCAGCCATGGGGGGAACGGCTACACCTTC. This sequence encodes CASSHGGNGYTF.